This TCR beta chain originates from a study of T cells after yellow fever vaccination. Study as a whole: The authors prepared low-cell-number fractions using SMART-Seq v4 Ultra Low Input. Study-wide points: Although the secondary response was weaker, it peaked faster, at day 5 versus 15. Abundant clonotypes from the bulk population could contaminate FACS-sorted repertoires.

UMIs were added to TCR cDNA along with a universal primer site when it was made by 5'RACE template switching. One entry per CDR3 protein results from TCRdb running MiXCR on the 5' RACE reads. This table has 450,000 to 650,000 distinct CDR3 sequences, about a fifth appearing once. This CDR3 is built from 15 residues. The V end was cut by 2 bases, the J end by 2 bases, with 10 bases between. A note on this clonotype: What it binds is not known.

The sequence was collected from a man younger than 35 who received the YFV17D yellow fever vaccine. Sequenced material: PBMCs, taken approximately 22 days after the first yellow fever vaccination. V gene TRBV12-3 or TRBV12-4 combines with J gene TRBJ2-1; a possible D gene is TRBD1 (6 bases). CDR3 amino acids: CASSLMGATYNEQFF. The CDR3 DNA reads TGTGCCAGCAGTTTAATGGGGGCTACCTACAATGAGCAGTTCTTC.